These T cell receptor beta chains were read from a single sample in a study of T cells in Graves' hyperthyroidism and ophthalmopathy. TCRdb ran MiXCR on the multiplex PCR reads and lists one entry per CDR3 protein. Among 550,000 to 650,000 distinct CDR3 sequences listed, about 15% were seen once. Sequenced: blood. Every receptor here comes from a woman aged 30 to 39 with Graves' hyperthyroidism that later progressed to Graves' ophthalmopathy. Both conserved end residues are part of each CDR3. D genes are given only for firm matches. A row's size may be missing; if present it is once, few, many or a size class.

clone_size	v_call	j_call	d_call	cdr3_nt	cdr3_aa
few	TRBV10-3	TRBJ2-1	.	TGTGCCATCAGTGAGTCGTTAGACAATGAGCAGTTCTTC	CAISESLDNEQFF
many	TRBV7-3	TRBJ2-1	TRBD2	TGTGCCAGCAGCCCACCTAACCGGGAGGGATACAATGAGCAGTTCTTC	CASSPPNREGYNEQFF
many	TRBV20-1	TRBJ2-3	TRBD2	TGCAGTGCCCACCCGGGGGGGAAGAAAAATACGCAGTATTTT	CSAHPGGKKNTQYF
many	TRBV7-8	TRBJ1-2	.	TGTGCCAGCAGCTTAGTTGGCGCCAGTACTTTTAGGGATGGCTACACCTTC	CASSLVGASTFRDGYTF
many	TRBV19	TRBJ2-5	.	TGTGCCAGTAGGCTGGGTCGACTAGGAGAGACCCAGTACTTC	CASRLGRLGETQYF
.	TRBV19	TRBJ2-7	TRBD2	TGTGCCAGCTCACTAGCGGGAGGTACAACCTACGAGCAGTACTTC	CASSLAGGTTYEQYF
.	TRBV30	TRBJ2-7	.	TGTGCCTGGACTCCGGCGTTTGGTGAGCAGTACTTC	CAWTPAFGEQYF
.	TRBV18	TRBJ2-3	.	TGTGCCAGCTCACCACCTCCGGGAGCAGATACGCAGTATTTT	CASSPPPGADTQYF
few	TRBV6-2/TRBV6-3	TRBJ1-5	.	TGTGCCAGCAGTCCCTTACCGAGCAGGGATCAGCCCCAGCATTTT	CASSPLPSRDQPQHF
.	TRBV11-3	TRBJ2-7	.	TGTGCCAGCAGCTTCAGGGAAGGGGCCGAGCAGTACTTC	CASSFREGAEQYF
.	TRBV9	TRBJ2-1	.	TGTGCCAGCAGCGTCTCCGGGGGGCTAGCGTCACGGGAGCAGTTCTTC	CASSVSGGLASREQFF
few	TRBV9	TRBJ2-5	.	TGTGCCAGCAGCGTAGAGGGAGAGACCCAGTACTTC	CASSVEGETQYF
many	TRBV2	TRBJ1-1	.	TGTGCCAGCAGCGAAAGGGGGGCTTACACTGAAGCTTTCTTT	CASSERGAYTEAFF
few	TRBV30	TRBJ2-3	.	TGTGCCTGGAGAGGGAGGACAGATACGCAGTATTTT	CAWRGRTDTQYF
many	TRBV11-2	TRBJ1-4	.	TGTGCCAGCAGCTTAGAGGGGGGGGAAAAACTGTTTTTT	CASSLEGGEKLFF
few	TRBV7-2	TRBJ2-7	TRBD1	TGTGCCAGCAGCTGGGCCCCCGGGACAGCCGGGTACGAGCAGTACTTC	CASSWAPGTAGYEQYF
many	TRBV7-2	TRBJ2-7	TRBD2	TGTGCCAGCAGCCCCTTAGCGGGAGGGCCGTTGGAGCAGTACTTC	CASSPLAGGPLEQYF
.	TRBV10-1	TRBJ2-1	TRBD2	TGCGCCAGCAGTGAGTCGAGCGGGAGGGCCCATGAGCAGTTCTTC	CASSESSGRAHEQFF
many	TRBV29-1	TRBJ2-1	TRBD2	TGCAGCGTTGAAGATCTAACTAGCGGGAGTCATGAGCAGTTCTTC	CSVEDLTSGSHEQFF
few	TRBV7-3	TRBJ2-1	.	TGTGCCAGCGGTTTCTCCTACAATGAGCAGTTCTTC	CASGFSYNEQFF
many	TRBV2	TRBJ2-6	TRBD1	TGTGCCAGCAGTAAGACAGGGGGTCTAGTCTCTGGGGCCAACGTCCTGACTTTC	CASSKTGGLVSGANVLTF
many	TRBV20-1	TRBJ2-1	.	TGCAGTGCTACCTCAGGTGGTGAGCAGTTCTTC	CSATSGGEQFF
.	TRBV4-1	TRBJ2-5	.	TGCGCCAGCAGCCAAGAGGGGTTCGGGACACAATTAACCCAGTACTTC	CASSQEGFGTQLTQYF
many	TRBV11-1	TRBJ1-1	.	TGTGCCAGCAGCTCGAGACTTGGGGGCGCCGGTTTCTTT	CASSSRLGGAGFF
many	TRBV11-2	TRBJ2-3	.	TGTGCCAGCAGCCTCTCGGGTCGGGATACGCAGTATTTT	CASSLSGRDTQYF
many	TRBV19	TRBJ2-1	.	TGTGCCAGTAGTTTATCCCGAAATGAGCAGTTCTTC	CASSLSRNEQFF
.	TRBV7-9	TRBJ2-3	.	TGTGCCAGCAGGCCTAGGGGGACAACTAGCACAGATACGCAGTATTTT	CASRPRGTTSTDTQYF
few	TRBV30	TRBJ2-3	.	TGTGCCTGGAGCTTCGGGACAGATACGCAGTATTTT	CAWSFGTDTQYF
many	TRBV11-3	TRBJ1-1	.	TGTGCCAGCAGCTTAGATGTCATTGGCCTGAACACTGAAGCTTTCTTT	CASSLDVIGLNTEAFF
many	TRBV5-1	TRBJ1-2	TRBD1	TGCGCCAGCAGCTTGGGGACAGGAGCTAACTATGGCTACACCTTC	CASSLGTGANYGYTF
once	TRBV9	TRBJ2-2	TRBD1	TGTGCCAGCAACCGAGGGGACAGGGGGAACACCGGGGAGCTGTTTTTT	CASNRGDRGNTGELFF
many	TRBV29-1	TRBJ1-2	.	TGCAGCGCCCCCTGGACGTATGGCTACACCTTC	CSAPWTYGYTF
many	TRBV30	TRBJ1-3	.	TGTGCCTGGACCCGGGAGGGGAACACCATATATTTT	CAWTREGNTIYF